In its sample, the clone carrying this T cell receptor beta chain was seen many times. TCRdb recomputed calls from the 5' RACE reads with MiXCR, one row per CDR3 protein. The table has about 170,000 distinct CDR3 sequences, 11% seen once. The CDR3 runs 17 residues. V was cut by 6 bases and J by 5 bases, with 23 bases left in between. This record comes from a study of T cells after yellow fever vaccination. Here the sequenced sample was CD8+ T cells sorted from PBMCs, taken 15 days after the yellow fever booster vaccination. The chain has TRBV12-3 or TRBV12-4 and TRBJ2-1; D is unclear. The clonotype originates from a man between 18 and 35 years old who received the YFV17D yellow fever vaccine. In DNA, the CDR3 is TGTGCCAGCAGACTCAATTTGGCTCTGCCCTTCCACAATGAGCAGTTCTTC. Amino acid sequence: CASRLNLALPFHNEQFF.